This T cell receptor beta chain stems from a study of T-cell reconstitution after alpha-beta-depleted transplantation in children (dated by TCRdb to between 2015 and 2016). Describing the broader study: The study quantitatively tracked T-cell immune reconstitution after TCRalphabeta/CD19-depleted allogeneic hematopoietic cell transplantation in children using TCR repertoire profiling.

In light of the paper, this sample's treatment or condition label describes: allogeneic hematopoietic cell transplantation with graft depleted of TCRalphabeta T cells and CD19 B cells. The transplant recipients were children given TCRalphabeta/CD19-depleted allogeneic hematopoietic cell grafts. Findings and caveats that apply to the study as a whole: Apparently early alphabetaT-cell count recovery about two months after transplant reportedly relied on only several hundred rapidly expanded clones derived from non-depleted graft cells. Hyperexpanded clone frequencies declined over subsequent months; after one year, T-cell counts and TCRbeta diversity were mostly attributed to newly produced T cells. In some patients, the high TCRbeta diversity seen at day 60 was put down to recipient T cells and intrathymic progenitors that had survived conditioning.

A distance of 15 bases separates the germline ends of V and J, which lose 4 bases and 4 bases respectively. CDR1 and CDR2 are read off the germline V gene as KGHDR and SFDVKD. The CDR3 runs 15 amino acids, cysteine and phenylalanine included. The read is trimmed to its CDR3 DNA, 45 bases read in frame from base 1. Library preparation used PCR. The data were produced on an Illumina HiSeq 2500. TCR library preparation used molecular barcoding, with unique molecular identifiers applied to normalize quantification of the TCRbeta repertoire. TCRdb handled the public reads itself, with Q25 trimming in fastp and clone calling in MiXCR, and kept productive beta chains. Every distinct CDR3 protein forms one entry, paired with its most common genes and DNA. Recorded for this sample are about 300,000 distinct CDR3 sequences; 10% of them occurred a single time. The ten top clones hold roughly 7% of the sample.

This clonotype showed up many times. Its antigen target is currently unknown. Base qualities are not provided; no much larger clone lies one nucleotide away. The receptor chain draws on TRBV24-1 and TRBJ2-5; no D gene can be assigned with confidence. The clonotype was recovered from a boy in the first two years of life with acute myeloid leukemia, due to receive a stem cell transplant. The starting material was PBMCs, obtained before TCRalphabeta/CD19-depleted stem cell transplant. The sequenced DNA: TGTGCCACCAGTGAAGCCGACCCGAGTGGAGAGACCCAGTACTTC. This is translated as CATSEADPSGETQYF.